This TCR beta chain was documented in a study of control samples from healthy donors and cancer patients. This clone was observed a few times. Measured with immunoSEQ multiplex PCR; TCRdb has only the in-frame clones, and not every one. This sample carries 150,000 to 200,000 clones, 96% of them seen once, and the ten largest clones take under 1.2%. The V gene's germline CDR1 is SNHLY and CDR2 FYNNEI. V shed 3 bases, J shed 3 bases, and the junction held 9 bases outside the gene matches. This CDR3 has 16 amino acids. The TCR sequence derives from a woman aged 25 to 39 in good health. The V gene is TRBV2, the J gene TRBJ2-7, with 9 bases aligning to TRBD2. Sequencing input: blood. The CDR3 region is CASSDGVAGGLYEQYF. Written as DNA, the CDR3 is TGTGCCAGCAGTGACGGTGTGGCGGGAGGGCTCTACGAGCAGTACTTC. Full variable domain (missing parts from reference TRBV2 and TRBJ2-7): EPEVTQTPSHQVTQMGQEVILRCVPISNHLYFYWYRQILGQKVEFLVSFYNNEISEKSEIFDDQFSVERPDGSNFTLKIRSTKLEDSAMYFCASSDGVAGGLYEQYFGPGTRLTVT.